A single sample is the source of the 27 T cell receptor beta chains below, sequenced in a study of control samples from healthy donors and cancer patients. Repertoires were generated with immunoSEQ multiplex PCR, while TCRdb's copy carries only in-frame clones and drops some. The sample lists 70,000 to 75,000 clones, over 90% occurring once. The sequencing sample was made of blood. All receptors derive from a woman younger than 45 in good health.

About this clone itself: The identical CDR3 is also encoded by other nucleotide sequences in the sample. The chain joins TRBV12-3 or TRBV12-4 to TRBJ2-5; D unclear. The CDR3 contains 11 residues. Trimming removed 4 bases from V and 5 bases from J, with 5 bases in between. CDR3 loop: CASSSRETQYF. For the CDR3, the DNA is TGTGCCAGCAGTTCTCGCGAGACCCAGTACTTC.

The chain has TRBV4-1 and TRBJ1-1; tentative D call: TRBD1 (6 bases). Trimming took off 0 bases at V and 5 bases at J, with 16 bases between the two ends. The CDR3 has 16 residues. Germline V gives CDR1 MGHRA, CDR2 YSYEKL. The CDR3: CASSQEGTGLRTEAFF. The CDR3 DNA follows: TGCGCCAGCAGCCAAGAAGGCACAGGGCTAAGGACTGAAGCTTTCTTT.

The V gene is TRBV29-1, the J gene TRBJ1-4; D perhaps matches TRBD1 (5 bases). CDR1 is SQVTM and CDR2 is ANQGSEA in the germline V gene. The ends were cut back, 1 base at V and 6 bases at J, with 18 bases in the middle. The CDR3 is 16 amino acids. CDR3 in amino acids: CSVEASGTTGHEKLFF. The CDR3 region has the DNA TGCAGCGTTGAAGCCTCCGGGACGACCGGGCATGAAAAACTGTTTTTT.

The CDR3 DNA is TGTGCCAGCAGTTATTATGCAGGGAATGGCTACACCTTC. Translated: CASSYYAGNGYTF. The rearrangement uses TRBV6-5 and TRBJ1-2, with TRBD1 as a possible D gene (5 bases). Germline V gives CDR1 MNHEY, CDR2 SVGAGI. Trimming took off 3 bases at V and 6 bases at J, with 11 bases between the two ends. This CDR3 region has 13 residues.

The V call is TRBV4-2, the J call TRBJ2-7, with 8 bases fitting TRBD2. This CDR3 comprises 15 residues. Germline-derived CDR1 and CDR2 are LGHNA and YNFKEQ. J was trimmed by 1 base and V by 4 bases; bases with no gene match: 6. The CDR3 loop reads CASSPAGGGSYEQYV. The CDR3, as DNA: TGTGCCAGCAGCCCCGCCGGGGGGGGTTCCTACGAGCAGTACGTC.

The rearrangement joins TRBV11-3 to TRBJ2-1; D call uncertain. The germline gives CDR1 SGHNT, CDR2 YENEEA. Trimming cost V 3 bases and J 8 bases, with 8 bases left between them. CDR3 size: 12 residues. The CDR3, as DNA: TGTGCCAGCAGCTTGGGAACCGATGAGCAGTTCTTC. Amino acid sequence: CASSLGTDEQFF.

The chain is built from TRBV5-1 and TRBJ1-2; 7 nucleotides agree with TRBD1. CDR3 length: 14 residues. The V gene end was trimmed by 3 bases and the J gene end by 8 bases; junction bases not matched to a gene: 10. Germline CDR1 is SGHRS and CDR2 is YFSETQ. CDR3 sequence reads: CASSSGTAIRGYTF. The CDR3 nucleotides read TGCGCCAGCAGCTCTGGGACAGCGATTCGGGGCTACACCTTC.

V gene TRBV11-2 combines with J gene TRBJ1-5; possible D gene TRBD1, 5 bases. Germline loops: CDR1 SGHAT, CDR2 FQNNGV. This CDR3 contains 15 residues. Trimming cost V 2 bases and J 5 bases, with 13 bases left between them. The CDR3 DNA reads TGTGCCAGCAGCTTACTTCAGGGCGTTGATCAGCCCCAGCATTTT. This sequence encodes CASSLLQGVDQPQHF.

J is TRBJ2-2 and V is TRBV6-5; 8 nucleotides line up with TRBD1. Germline trimming cut 9 bases from V and 2 bases from J; bases unmatched to any gene: 2. CDR3 length: 13 amino acids. CDR1 and CDR2 from the germline V gene are MNHEY and SVGAGI. Here the CDR3 reads CASGQGNTGELFF. The DNA for the CDR3 is TGTGCCAGTGGACAGGGCAACACCGGGGAGCTGTTTTTT.

The chain has TRBV6-1 and TRBJ2-1, with TRBD1 identical over 7 bases. This CDR3 has 16 residues. Germline assignment: CDR1 MNHNS and CDR2 SASEGT. V was clipped by 2 bases and J by 4 bases; unmatched bases: 8. The CDR3 nucleotides read TGTGCCAGCAGTGAACTCGGGACAGACCTATACAATGAGCAGTTCTTC. This gives the protein CASSELGTDLYNEQFF.

The chain joins TRBV19 to TRBJ1-2; possibly TRBD1 for D (6 bases). Trimming removed 2 bases from V and 4 bases from J, with 11 bases in between. The V gene's germline CDR1 is LNHDA and CDR2 SQIVND (reference sequence). The CDR3 runs 14 residues. The CDR3 coding sequence is TGTGCCAGTAGTATAATGGGGGCCTCCTATGGCTACACCTTC. This codes for CASSIMGASYGYTF.

CDR3 DNA: TGTGCCAGCAGTCCTGACTCTCAGGAGACCCAGTACTTC. Residues: CASSPDSQETQYF. The J gene is TRBJ2-5, the V gene TRBV6-5; D unclear. The V gene lost 5 bases and the J gene lost 5 bases, with 12 bases spanning the gap. CDR1 is MNHEY, CDR2 SVGAGI, per germline. The CDR3 covers 13 residues.

The V gene is TRBV14, the J gene TRBJ1-1, with D possibly matching TRBD1 (6 bases). The germline gives CDR1 SGHDN, CDR2 FVKESK. Trimming took off 4 bases at V and 4 bases at J, with 19 bases between the two ends. The CDR3 runs to 16 residues. The CDR3 is CASSLFQGMGSTEAFF. For the CDR3, the DNA is TGTGCCAGCAGCCTTTTTCAGGGGATGGGATCCACTGAAGCTTTCTTT.

The CDR3 spells CASSKRTGKENTIYF. For the CDR3, the DNA is TGTGCCAGCAGTAAGAGGACAGGGAAAGAAAACACCATATATTTT. The chain joins TRBV6-5 to TRBJ1-3, with TRBD1 matching 8 bases. V trimming: 5 bases; J trimming: 6 bases; junction bases outside the gene matches: 9. Germline V CDR1 and CDR2: MNHEY, SVGAGI. The CDR3 has 15 amino acids.

The chain joins TRBV6-6 to TRBJ1-2; 9 bases agree with TRBD1. V shed 6 bases and J 5 bases; nucleotides not matched to a gene: 7. The germline CDR1 and CDR2 sequences are MNHNY and SVGAGI (reference sequence). The CDR3 loop spans 14 amino acids. The CDR3 reads CASSPQGARYGYTF. CDR3 bases: TGTGCCAGCAGCCCACAGGGGGCGCGGTATGGCTACACCTTC.

The chain has TRBV30 and TRBJ1-4, with a tentative D call TRBD1 (5 bases). The V gene's germline CDR1 is GTSNPN and CDR2 SVGIG (reference sequence). V lost 2 bases and J 8 bases, leaving 21 bases between the germline ends. The CDR3 spans 16 residues. Written as DNA, the CDR3 is TGTGCCTGGAGTCCTACCCTTGGGGACCTTAGGGAAAAACTGTTTTTT. Protein: CAWSPTLGDLREKLFF.

This clone was recorded only once. The chain has TRBV6-6 and TRBJ1-1; weak D call: TRBD1 (5 bases). This CDR3 spans 12 amino acids. V lost 3 bases, J lost 11 bases, and 13 bases lay in between. In germline, CDR1 is MNHNY, CDR2 SVGAGI (reference sequence). CDR3 sequence reads: CASSYPREGAFF. CDR3 DNA: TGTGCCAGCAGTTATCCCCGGGAGGGGGCTTTCTTT.

This chain connects TRBV18 to TRBJ1-3; D remains ambiguous. There are 16 residues in the CDR3. Trimming removed 5 bases from V and 0 bases from J, with 14 bases in between. Germline V gene sequence: CDR1 KGHSH, CDR2 LQKENI. CDR3 coding DNA: TGTGCCAGCTCATTCCTAGATACGGACTCTGGAAACACCATATATTTT. As protein: CASSFLDTDSGNTIYF.

The chain is built from TRBV19 and TRBJ1-5; 7 bases map to TRBD1. The CDR3 contains 13 residues. CDR1 and CDR2 from the germline V gene are LNHDA and SQIVND (reference sequence). V was pared by 10 bases and J by 4 bases, with 7 bases of the junction left unmatched. The DNA for the CDR3 is TGTGCCACCAACCGACAGGGTAATCAGCCCCAGCATTTT. It encodes CATNRQGNQPQHF.

The chain employs TRBV5-8 and TRBJ1-1; no clear D. V lost 0 bases, J lost 1 base, and 13 bases lay in between. The CDR3 length is 16 residues. Germline V gene lookup returns CDR1 SGHTS and CDR2 YDEGEE. In DNA, the CDR3 is TGTGCCAGCAGCTTGGGACGTCTAAGAGCGAACACTGAAGCTTTCTTT. Its translation is CASSLGRLRANTEAFF. Complete variable domain (other parts from reference TRBV5-8 and TRBJ1-1): EAGVTQSPTHLIKTRGQQATLRCSPISGHTSVYWYQQALGLGLQFLLWYDEGEERNRGNFPPRFSGRQFPNYSSELNVNALELEDSALYLCASSLGRLRANTEAFFGQGTRLTVV.

The V and J genes are TRBV12-3 or TRBV12-4 and TRBJ2-7; D is possibly TRBD2 (7 bases). The CDR3 is made up of 13 amino acids. V shed 7 bases and J shed 2 bases, with 12 bases lying between them. As DNA, the CDR3 is TGTGCCAGCACCTGGGGGGGCCCCTACGAGCAGTACTTC. This sequence encodes CASTWGGPYEQYF.

This sequence joins TRBV5-4 and TRBJ1-2; possibly TRBD1 for D (5 bases). CDR1 is SGHNT, CDR2 YYREEE, per germline (reference sequence). Trimming removed 2 bases from V and 4 bases from J, with 9 bases in between. The CDR3 is made up of 13 amino acids. DNA for the CDR3: TGTGCCAGCAGCTTAGGGGACCTCTATGGCTACACCTTC. Translation gives CASSLGDLYGYTF.

The chain employs TRBV3-1 (or the pseudogene TRBV3-2) and TRBJ1-1; D is possibly TRBD1 (5 bases). Germline V gene lookup returns CDR1 LGHDT and CDR2 YNNKEL (reference sequence). The CDR3 length is 14 residues. V shed 4 bases and J shed 6 bases, with 15 bases lying between them. As DNA, the CDR3 is TGTGCCAGCAGCCCCCAGGGAGGACCGGCTGAAGCTTTCTTT. Residues: CASSPQGGPAEAFF.

J is TRBJ1-1 and V is TRBV29-1; no clear D. Germline values: CDR1 SQVTM, CDR2 ANQGSEA. The CDR3 runs to 11 residues. V was pared by 4 bases and J by 4 bases, with 7 bases between. For the CDR3, the DNA is TGCAGCGTTGGGGTGGGCACTGAAGCTTTCTTT. This gives the protein CSVGVGTEAFF. Complete variable domain (other parts from reference TRBV29-1 and TRBJ1-1): SAVISQKPSRDICQRGTSLTIQCQVDSQVTMMFWYRQQPGQSLTLIATANQGSEATYESGFVIDKFPISRPNLTFSTLTVSNMSPEDSSIYLCSVGVGTEAFFGQGTRLTVV.

This rearrangement joins TRBV28 to TRBJ1-2; D call uncertain. V was trimmed by 7 bases and J by 0 bases, leaving 12 bases between them. The CDR3 totals 14 residues. Germline V gives CDR1 MDHEN, CDR2 SYDVKM. CDR3 DNA sequence: TGTGCCAGCACCGAATGGGCAGCTAACTATGGCTACACCTTC. Translation: CASTEWAANYGYTF.

The chain combines TRBV25-1 with TRBJ1-2; perhaps TRBD1 as D (5 bases). The ends were cut back, 2 bases at V and 4 bases at J, with 14 bases in the middle. CDR3 length equals 15 residues. CDR1 and CDR2 (germline): MGHDK, SYGVNS. CDR3 sequence reads: CASSENSPGGYGYTF. The CDR3 DNA is TGTGCCAGCAGTGAAAATTCCCCGGGGGGCTATGGCTACACCTTC.

The V and J genes are TRBV18 and TRBJ1-1; D is undetermined. This CDR3 comprises 13 residues. Germline V CDR1 and CDR2: KGHSH, LQKENI. Deletions cut 6 bases from V and 3 bases from J, with 11 bases between. The CDR3 coding sequence is TGTGCCAGCTCGCCGGACGTTTACACTGAAGCTTTCTTT. It yields the protein CASSPDVYTEAFF. Full variable domain (missing parts from reference TRBV18 and TRBJ1-1): NAGVMQNPRHLVRRRGQEARLRCSPMKGHSHVYWYRQLPEEGLKFMVYLQKENIIDESGMPKERFSAEFPKEGPSILRIQQVVRGDSAAYFCASSPDVYTEAFFGQGTRLTVV.